This TCR beta chain is drawn from a study of T cells in Graves' hyperthyroidism and ophthalmopathy (dated by TCRdb to the late 2010s). About the full investigation: Peripheral blood samples were taken at the time of initial diagnosis, prior to any treatment. A discovery cohort of approximately 100 patients, 43 with Graves' ophthalmopathy and under 60 with stable Graves' hyperthyroidism, was used to find distinguishing TCR V-J signatures. An independent validation cohort of some 18 hyperthyroidism patients and 15 or so patients who later progressed to ophthalmopathy tested prospective prediction of ophthalmopathy. The approximately 98 discovery patients were randomly divided into training and test sets at a 7:3 ratio. In addition, the study compared T-cell repertoires in thyroid tissue and in blood from roughly 6 Graves' hyperthyroidism patients. Once sampling was done, hyperthyroidism patients were given methimazole at a starting dose of 30 mg daily, whereas ophthalmopathy patients were given high-dose intravenous methylprednisolone. TCR Vbeta CDR3 sequencing of approximately 140 peripheral blood samples (around 45 ophthalmopathy, roughly 72 hyperthyroidism and some 17 progressor patients) is reported in the paper. Study-wide findings and limitations: A 13 V-J signature model separated ophthalmopathy from stable hyperthyroidism, with roughly 88% sensitivity and 81.08% specificity in cross-validation and 80%/75% in testing. Sample size was not statistically predetermined, and investigators were not blinded to group allocation. In validation, progression to ophthalmopathy was predicted by the model with roughly 69% sensitivity and 72.22% specificity, a median of 6.5 months before onset. Most expanded thyroid clonotypes (frequency above 0.001) were also found in blood, which suggests that blood repertoires may mirror thyroid immune responses.

The TCR beta CDR3 regions were amplified from the RNA transcripts. A first-round RT-PCR of the TCR CDR3 used the HTBI primer set with the Qiagen OneStep RT-PCR kit. Libraries were constructed in a second round of multiplex PCR, after which size selection and purification were carried out. Libraries were sequenced paired-end with 100 bp reads on an Illumina HiSeq2000. Under the source paper's analysis protocol: Raw data were processed with SOAPnuke, discarding reads with adapters, uncalled bases, mean Phred below 15, or no exact constant-primer or identifier match. High-quality paired reads were merged using COPE v1.2.5, and each unique nucleotide sequence was defined as a clonotype. MiTCR v1.1 was used to align clonotypes to the IMGT TRBV, TRBD and TRBJ reference segments. The analysis was restricted to V-J combinations with a frequency above 0.0001, which together covered roughly 99% of the repertoires. A TCS score was defined as the ratio of F50 (clonal expansion) to E x V (chaos), with BLOSUM62-based TCRdist applied between CDR3 peptides within each V-J. Welch's t-statistics and random forest reduced around 520 V-J features to 10 to 15, which were used in a naive Bayes classifier (R e1071). TCRdb trimmed the raw reads at Q25, called clones with MiXCR and kept productive beta chains. Identical CDR3 proteins give one entry, which carries the most common genes and DNA. TCRdb's processing, not the study's, gives the V and J calls here. This sample has 300,000 to 400,000 distinct CDR3 sequences in its table, and about 14% of those were observed once. Approximately 9.9% of the sample is held by the ten biggest clonotypes.

This clonotype appeared many times. Its cognate antigen has yet to be identified. No much larger clone exists at a distance of one base, and base qualities are not known. V is reduced by 4 bases and J by 6 bases, leaving a spacing of 11 bases between them. CDR1 LGHDT and CDR2 YNNKEL are derived from the germline V gene (reference sequence). The CDR3 has 13 amino acids, counting the end cysteine and phenylalanine. The read is trimmed to its CDR3 DNA, 39 bases read in frame from base 1. A patient counted as having stable Graves' hyperthyroidism if no progression to ophthalmopathy occurred over 18 months of follow-up. Hyperthyroidism patients were newly diagnosed, had a disease duration of under 2 months, and were aged 18 to 65 years. Exclusion was applied to patients with uncontrolled infections, other autoimmune diseases, pregnancy or lactation. Diagnoses relied on clinical symptoms, serum thyroxine and TRAb, thyroid ultrasound and orbital computed tomography. PBMCs were separated from 8 to 10 ml of fresh peripheral blood using Ficoll-Paque density gradient centrifugation. Total RNA was extracted using Trizol reagent, and RNA quality was assessed on an Agilent 2100 Bioanalyzer.

This receptor was taken from an older woman with Graves' hyperthyroidism. The sequenced sample was blood. The V and J genes are TRBV3-1 and TRBJ2-3; the D region possibly corresponds to TRBD1 (5 bases align). The DNA reads TGTGCCAGCAGCCGAACTCCAGGGGATACGCAGTATTTT. It encodes CASSRTPGDTQYF.